Listed here are 5 T cell receptor beta chains from one sample, sequenced in a study of cytomegalovirus exposure and HLA in healthy donors. The PCR was carried out with 60 Vbeta primers and 13 Jbeta primers. Profiled with immunoSEQ multiplex PCR; TCRdb holds only in-frame clones, not every one. Altogether about 170,000 clones are present, 70% to 80% being singletons, with the ten largest covering about 0.8%. The sequenced sample was PBMCs. The receptors here all came from a female donor in good health and CMV-seronegative.

This clone came up a few times. The chain has TRBV5-6 and TRBJ1-5; D ambiguous. Per the germline V gene, CDR1 is SGHDT and CDR2 is YYEEEE. V was pared by 4 bases and J by 1 base, with 9 bases between. The length of the CDR3 is 14 residues. The DNA for the CDR3 is TGTGCCAGCAGCCGGTTGTGGAGCAATCAGCCCCAGCATTTT. Translating gives CASSRLWSNQPQHF.

This chain links TRBV5-6 with TRBJ2-5, with TRBD1 matching over 8 bases. The J call may not be correct, given that the DNA end is closer to TRBJ2-7. Germline V CDR1 and CDR2: SGHDT, YYEEEE. This CDR3 region has 15 residues. CDR3 sequence reads: CASSPRQGISYEQYF. CDR3 bases: TGTGCCAGCAGCCCTAGACAGGGGATATCCTACGAGCAGTACTTC.

This clone was seen only a few times. The rearrangement uses TRBV6-5 and TRBJ2-3; the match to TRBD1 covers 9 bases. The ends lost 6 bases at V and 4 bases at J; junction bases unmatched: 8. Germline V gene sequence: CDR1 MNHEY, CDR2 SVGAGI. This CDR3 is built from 15 residues. CDR3 residues: CASRWGTGWSDTQYF. The CDR3 DNA reads as TGTGCCAGCAGATGGGGGACAGGGTGGTCAGATACGCAGTATTTT.

The sample holds a few counts of this clone. J is TRBJ2-7 and V is TRBV4-2; tentatively, D is TRBD2 (7 bases). The germline V gene encodes CDR1 LGHNA and CDR2 YNFKEQ. Trimming left V 0 bases short and J 5 bases short, with 14 bases between. The CDR3 spans 15 residues. The CDR3 nucleotides are TGTGCCAGCAGCCAAGAACTGACGGGGGGCGACGAGCAGTACTTC. As protein: CASSQELTGGDEQYF.

The CDR3 protein is CASSQGEGQGNGANVLTF. The DNA for the CDR3 is TGTGCCAGCAGCCAGGGTGAGGGACAGGGCAATGGGGCCAACGTCCTGACTTTC. The rearrangement joins TRBV4-2 to TRBJ2-6; TRBD1 matches 9 bases. The V segment lost 3 bases and the J segment 3 bases; nucleotides outside the gene matches: 9. The germline CDR1 and CDR2 sequences are LGHNA and YNFKEQ. The CDR3 covers 18 residues.